This TCR beta chain was recovered during a study of blood T cells in healthy people across ages. This clonotype was recorded at least ten times. With V trimmed by 2 bases and J by 3 bases, 8 bases remained unmatched. This CDR3 has 16 residues. The germline V gene encodes CDR1 DFQATT and CDR2 SNEGSKA (reference sequence). The authors ran a second PCR of 7 to 11 cycles using a sample-barcoded 5' primer and a J-beta primer mix. TCRdb re-called the 5' RACE reads with MiXCR, one entry per CDR3 protein. The sample gives 600,000 to 800,000 distinct CDR3 sequences, 21% of which show up once; 3.5% to 4% is in the top ten.

J is TRBJ2-5 and V is TRBV20-1; 11 nucleotides align to TRBD2. The TCR sequence derives from an older man in good health. Sequencing used blood. The CDR3 region has the DNA TGCAGTGCTAGAACGACTAGCGGGATGAGTAAAGAGACCCAGTACTTC. Amino acids: CSARTTSGMSKETQYF.